This TCR beta chain comes out of a study of blood T cells in healthy people across ages. V lost 4 bases to trimming and J lost 8 bases, with 8 bases between them. CDR3 length: 11 amino acids. The germline CDR1 and CDR2 sequences are SEHNR and FQNEAQ (reference sequence). Primed by a sample-barcoded 5' primer and a J-beta primer mix, a second PCR proceeded for roughly 6 to 12 cycles. MiXCR, applied by TCRdb to the 5' RACE reads, yields one record per CDR3 protein. The sample yields 600,000 or so distinct CDR3 sequences, 40% to 50% seen once. The clonotype originates from an elderly man in good health. This rearrangement joins TRBV7-9 to TRBJ1-2, with unresolved D. The source material was blood. As DNA, the CDR3 is TGTGCCAGCAGCTCTTACTCGGGCTACACCTTC. It encodes CASSSYSGYTF.